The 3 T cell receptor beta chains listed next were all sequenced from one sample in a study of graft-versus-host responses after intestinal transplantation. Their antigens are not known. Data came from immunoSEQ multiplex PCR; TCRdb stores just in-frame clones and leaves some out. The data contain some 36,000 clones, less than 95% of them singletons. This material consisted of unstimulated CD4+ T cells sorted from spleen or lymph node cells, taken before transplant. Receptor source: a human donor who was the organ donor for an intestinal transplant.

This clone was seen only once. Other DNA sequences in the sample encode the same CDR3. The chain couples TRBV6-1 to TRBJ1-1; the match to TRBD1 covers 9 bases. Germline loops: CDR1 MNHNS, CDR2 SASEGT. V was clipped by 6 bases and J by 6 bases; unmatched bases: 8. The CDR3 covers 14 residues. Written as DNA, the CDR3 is TGTGCCAGCAGCAGACAGGGGGGTGTAGCTGAAGCTTTCTTT. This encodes CASSRQGGVAEAFF.

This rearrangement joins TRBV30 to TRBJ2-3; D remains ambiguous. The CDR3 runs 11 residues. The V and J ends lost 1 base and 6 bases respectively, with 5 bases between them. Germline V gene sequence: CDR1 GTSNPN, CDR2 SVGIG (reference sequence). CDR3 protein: CAWSGTDTQYF. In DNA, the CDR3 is TGTGCCTGGAGTGGTACGGATACGCAGTATTTT.

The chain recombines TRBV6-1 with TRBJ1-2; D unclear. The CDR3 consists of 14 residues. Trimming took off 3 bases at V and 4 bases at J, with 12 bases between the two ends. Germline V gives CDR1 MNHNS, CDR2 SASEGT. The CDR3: CASSDLVTSYGYTF. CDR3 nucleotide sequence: TGTGCCAGCAGTGACCTGGTTACCTCCTATGGCTACACCTTC.